What follows are 11 T cell receptor beta chains derived from one specimen sequenced in a study of Ad26.COV2.S vaccination and SARS-CoV-2 variants. Treatment denoted: around 19 received Ad26.COV2.S at low or high dose, single or two shots; about 5 received placebo; per-sample allocation not given. Sampling was done on day 63 after the first vaccine or placebo injection. The data were produced by immunoSEQ multiplex PCR, yet TCRdb's version contains in-frame clones alone and is incomplete. Of some 520,000 clones listed, around 88% are singletons. The sample here was peripheral blood, taken in a trial of Ad26.COV2.S vaccine versus placebo. Source of these receptors: a person between 18 and 65 years old who received the Ad26.COV2.S COVID-19 vaccine or a placebo.

This clone was counted once. The chain uses TRBV11-2 and TRBJ2-1, with D tentatively TRBD1 (5 bases). Germline-derived CDR1 and CDR2 are SGHAT and FQNNGV. Trimming took 0 bases from V and 8 from J, leaving 8 bases between them. CDR3 length equals 13 residues. CDR3 nucleotides: TGTGCCAGCAGCTTAGACAGGGTCGATGAGCAGTTCTTC. Translation gives CASSLDRVDEQFF.

Here the CDR3 DNA reads TGTGCCAGCAGCCGACAGGGGGCGAGGGTGACTGAAGCTTTCTTT. Protein: CASSRQGARVTEAFF. The chain uses TRBV6-5 and TRBJ1-1; 10 bases agree with TRBD1. Germline V gene lookup returns CDR1 MNHEY and CDR2 SVGAGI. J gave up 5 bases and V 6 bases, and 9 bases lay outside the gene matches. The CDR3 runs 15 residues.

The chain recombines TRBV29-1 with TRBJ2-6; D ambiguous. Trimming cost V 4 bases and J 0 bases, with 10 bases left between them. The CDR3 loop spans 15 amino acids. Germline CDR1 SQVTM, CDR2 ANQGSEA. The CDR3 protein is CSVGSQDSGANVLTF. The DNA of the CDR3 is TGCAGCGTTGGGAGTCAAGACTCTGGGGCCAACGTCCTGACTTTC.

The rearrangement uses TRBV30 and TRBJ2-3, with 7 nucleotides matching TRBD2. The germline gives CDR1 GTSNPN, CDR2 SVGIG (reference sequence). The CDR3 sequence is 14 residues long. J gave up 2 bases and V 5 bases, and 7 bases lay outside the gene matches. The CDR3 reads CAWGLVGNTDTQYF. In nucleotides, the CDR3 is TGTGCCTGGGGACTAGTCGGGAACACAGATACGCAGTATTTT.

The chain has TRBV5-8 and TRBJ2-7; D gene uncertain. Germline V lookup: CDR1 SGHTS, CDR2 YDEGEE. The V gene lost 4 bases and the J gene lost 7 bases, with 24 bases spanning the gap. CDR3 length: 16 amino acids. CDR3: CASSPRRTAWIEEQYF. The CDR3 DNA reads as TGTGCCAGCAGCCCCCGTCGTACAGCTTGGATAGAAGAGCAGTACTTC.

J is TRBJ2-7 and V is TRBV9; 7 bases line up with TRBD2. Germline V CDR1 and CDR2: SGDLS, YYNGEE. This CDR3 comprises 16 residues. With V trimmed by 0 bases and J by 4 bases, 10 bases remained unmatched. The CDR3 region is CASSVGSGGRGYEQYF. In DNA, the CDR3 is TGTGCCAGCAGCGTAGGCTCGGGCGGGAGAGGGTACGAGCAGTACTTC.

V and J are TRBV5-4 and TRBJ1-2; D gene unclear. This CDR3 region has 15 residues. CDR1 is SGHNT and CDR2 is YYREEE in the germline V gene (reference sequence). V was pared by 4 bases and J by 1 base, with 14 bases between. CDR3 nucleotide sequence: TGTGCCAGCAGCCCGCCGGGCGTTATTAACTATGGCTACACCTTC. This translates into CASSPPGVINYGYTF.

The chain carries TRBV2 and TRBJ2-3; tentative D call: TRBD2 (6 bases). This CDR3 region has 16 residues. Germline V gene sequence: CDR1 SNHLY, CDR2 FYNNEI. V was trimmed by 6 bases and J by 1 base, leaving 17 bases between them. This CDR3 is CASSLFRGIGTDTQYF. As DNA, the CDR3 is TGTGCCAGCAGCCTCTTTCGGGGGATCGGCACAGATACGCAGTATTTT.

CDR3 amino acids: CASSSARGEYNEKLFF. The CDR3 nucleotides are TGCGCCAGCAGCTCCGCCCGGGGGGAATATAATGAAAAACTGTTTTTT. The J gene is TRBJ1-4, the V gene TRBV5-1; tentative D call: TRBD1 (5 bases). From germline, CDR1 is SGHRS and CDR2 YFSETQ. Between the trimmed V and J ends, which lost 3 bases and 4 bases, there was a span of 16 bases. CDR3 size: 16 residues.

V and J are TRBV19 and TRBJ1-4; TRBD1 matches 7 bases. J was trimmed by 7 bases and V by 6 bases; bases with no gene match: 5. The CDR3 covers 13 residues. Germline loops: CDR1 LNHDA, CDR2 SQIVND (reference sequence). The DNA for the CDR3 is TGTGCCAGTAGCGGGACAGCCTTTGAAAAACTGTTTTTT. It translates to CASSGTAFEKLFF.

This chain uses TRBV11-2 with TRBJ2-5; unclear D gene. Germline V gene data show CDR1 as SGHAT and CDR2 as FQNNGV. The CDR3 covers 14 residues. Trimming left V 2 bases short and J 5 bases short, with 12 bases between. DNA of the CDR3: TGTGCCAGCAGCTTAATTTTCCCGGTGGAGACCCAGTACTTC. Translation gives CASSLIFPVETQYF.